The T cell receptor (beta chain) under discussion was sequenced for a study of blood T cell repertoires in COVID-19. Whole-study context: COVID-19 samples collected from the United States, Italy and Spain covered acute and convalescent phases. T cells, B-cell-depleted T cells, or PBMCs supplied cDNA or gDNA.

V was clipped by 5 bases and J by 4 bases, with 4 bases between them. Germline lookup yields CDR1 SGHKS and CDR2 YYEKEE (reference sequence). This CDR3 region has 12 residues. Under the authors' procedure: Amplification of reference gene primers provided the estimated nucleated cell counts. Only in-frame clones appear in the TCRdb table, and some are missing; sequencing was by immunoSEQ multiplex PCR. V and J calls plus clone size are reproduced from that table; the DNA served to infer D and trimming. The data contain 150,000 to 200,000 clones, approximately 83% of them singletons. This sequence originates from a woman of 80 years or more with active or convalescent COVID-19. Sequenced: peripheral blood. V usage is TRBV5-5 and J usage is TRBJ1-6; no reliable D call. CDR3 coding DNA: TGTGCCAGCAGTTCGTATAATTCACCCCTCCACTTT. It encodes CASSSYNSPLHF.